What follows describes a single T cell receptor beta chain. Authors' processing steps: Counts of nucleated cells, estimated from reference gene primer amplification, were obtained. Profiled with immunoSEQ multiplex PCR; TCRdb holds only in-frame clones, not every one. The V and J calls and clone size are taken from that table; D and trimming were inferred from the DNA. The sample lists approximately 140,000 clones, around nine tenths seen once, with more than 1.5% in the top ten. These data originate in a study of blood T cell repertoires in COVID-19. In the study overall: Donors in the United States, Italy and Spain gave samples during acute or convalescent COVID-19. PBMCs, B-cell-depleted T cells, or T cells were the source of the cDNA or gDNA that made up the material.

The V gene's germline CDR1 is SGHDT and CDR2 YYEEEE. V dropped 5 bases and J dropped 3; count of bases not matched to a gene: 4. This CDR3 comprises 14 residues. The clonotype originates from a woman aged 60-75 years with acute or convalescent COVID-19. The chain employs TRBV5-6 and TRBJ2-1, with 8 nucleotides matching TRBD1. Material: peripheral blood. As DNA, the CDR3 is TGTGCCAGCAGGACAGGGGAGTTCTACAATGAGCAGTTCTTC. It specifies CASRTGEFYNEQFF.